Following are 32 T cell receptor beta chains from one sample sequenced in a study of blood T cell repertoires in COVID-19. Using immunoSEQ multiplex PCR, the repertoire was profiled, and TCRdb retains in-frame clones only, with some absent. The sample lists fewer than 200,000 clones, 70% to 90% occurring once. Sample: peripheral blood. The receptors originated from a man in his forties with acute or convalescent COVID-19.

This chain uses TRBV14 with TRBJ2-5; D ambiguous. V lost 0 bases, J lost 2 bases, and 4 bases lay in between. This CDR3 contains 13 residues. Germline lookup yields CDR1 SGHDN and CDR2 FVKESK. This chain's CDR3 is CASSQDAQETQYF. DNA for the CDR3: TGTGCCAGCAGCCAAGATGCGCAAGAGACCCAGTACTTC.

The genes are TRBV5-1 and TRBJ2-3, with TRBD2 matching 10 bases. J was trimmed by 5 bases and V by 0 bases; bases with no gene match: 9. The CDR3 length is 17 residues. Germline V gene lookup returns CDR1 SGHRS and CDR2 YFSETQ. CDR3 amino acids: CASSLAQGSGGVDTQYF. Written as DNA, the CDR3 is TGCGCCAGCAGCTTGGCCCAGGGAAGCGGGGGGGTAGATACGCAGTATTTT.

The V call is TRBV7-2, the J call TRBJ2-3; 9 bases match TRBD1. The germline CDR1 and CDR2 sequences are SGHTA and FQGNSA. V gave up 5 bases and J gave up 4 bases; unmatched junction bases: 7. The CDR3 contains 15 residues. The CDR3 coding sequence is TGTGCCAGCAGCCTGGGACAGGGAAACGCAGATACGCAGTATTTT. This sequence encodes CASSLGQGNADTQYF.

The chain joins TRBV5-1 to TRBJ1-1; D perhaps matches TRBD1 (5 bases). The CDR3 runs 16 residues. V shed 4 bases and J shed 5 bases, with 21 bases lying between them. CDR1 is SGHRS and CDR2 is YFSETQ in the germline V gene. The CDR3 loop reads CASSLQGFGHNTEAFF. The CDR3 DNA reads TGCGCCAGCAGCCTCCAGGGATTTGGGCATAATACTGAAGCTTTCTTT.

This clone was found a few times. The chain combines TRBV7-8 with TRBJ1-2; D is undetermined. CDR3 length equals 15 residues. Germline V gene data show CDR1 as SGHVS and CDR2 as FQNEAQ. Trimming left V 2 bases short and J 3 bases short, with 13 bases between. For the CDR3, the DNA is TGTGCCAGCAGCTTACGGGCGGGCAACCACTATGGCTACACCTTC. It specifies CASSLRAGNHYGYTF.

Comment on this clone: This CDR3 is also generated by other DNA sequences in the sample. The chain is built from TRBV12-3 or TRBV12-4 and TRBJ1-3; tentatively, D is TRBD1 (6 bases). The CDR3 runs to 12 residues. The V gene lost 3 bases and the J gene lost 8 bases, with 8 bases spanning the gap. CDR3 DNA sequence: TGTGCCAGCAGTTTTGGGGGCGACACCATATATTTT. Protein: CASSFGGDTIYF.

The V gene is TRBV5-1, the J gene TRBJ1-4, with TRBD1 matching over 10 bases. The V gene's germline CDR1 is SGHRS and CDR2 YFSETQ. V lost 4 bases to trimming and J lost 6 bases; unmatched junction nucleotides: 9. The CDR3 covers 16 residues. This CDR3 reads CASSGGTGVGDEKLFF. For the CDR3, the DNA is TGCGCCAGCAGCGGTGGGACAGGGGTGGGAGATGAAAAACTGTTTTTT.

CDR3 in amino acids: CASRKASSGNTIYF. CDR3 nucleotides: TGTGCCAGCAGGAAAGCGAGCTCTGGAAACACCATATATTTT. The V call is TRBV7-6, the J call TRBJ1-3; no clear D gene. Germline V gene data show CDR1 as SGHVS and CDR2 as FNYEAQ. V was shortened by 6 bases and J by 0 bases, with 9 bases between the two germline ends. The CDR3 contains 14 residues.

The gene calls are TRBV19 and TRBJ1-5; D remains unclear. CDR1 is LNHDA and CDR2 is SQIVND in the germline V gene (reference sequence). There are 14 residues in the CDR3. The germline V and J ends were trimmed by 8 bases and 2 bases, with 13 bases remaining between them. CDR3: CASSSRRGNQPQHF. The CDR3, as DNA: TGTGCCAGTTCATCCCGTCGGGGCAATCAGCCCCAGCATTTT.

The gene calls are TRBV30 and TRBJ1-2, with D maybe TRBD1 (6 bases). V dropped 3 bases and J dropped 7 bases, with 12 bases sitting between them. CDR1 GTSNPN and CDR2 SVGIG come from the germline V gene (reference sequence). The CDR3 spans 12 residues. DNA of the CDR3: TGTGCCTGGAGCAGACAGACAGGTGGCTACACCTTC. The encoded protein is CAWSRQTGGYTF.

A single count supports this clone. The chain employs TRBV29-1 and TRBJ2-5; a possible D gene is TRBD2 (5 bases). The CDR3 totals 10 residues. CDR1 SQVTM and CDR2 ANQGSEA come from the germline V gene. Trimming pared 4 bases from V and 9 bases from J, leaving 9 bases between. DNA for the CDR3: TGCAGCGTTGTCACAGCGGCCCAGTACTTC. Protein sequence: CSVVTAAQYF. The full variable domain, with the rest looked up from reference TRBV29-1 and TRBJ2-5, is SAVISQKPSRDICQRGTSLTIQCQVDSQVTMMFWYRQQPGQSLTLIATANQGSEATYESGFVIDKFPISRPNLTFSTLTVSNMSPEDSSIYLCSVVTAAQYFGPGTRLLVL.

The genes are TRBV27 and TRBJ2-7; 9 bases line up with TRBD1. The V segment lost 4 bases and the J segment 2 bases; nucleotides outside the gene matches: 3. The CDR3 spans 14 residues. The germline CDR1 and CDR2 sequences are MNHEY and SMNVEV (reference sequence). The CDR3 loop is CASSWGQGTYEQYF. CDR3 coding DNA: TGTGCCAGCAGTTGGGGACAGGGCACCTACGAGCAGTACTTC.

J is TRBJ2-1 and V is TRBV6-1, with 8 bases that match TRBD1. Per germline, CDR1 MNHNS and CDR2 SASEGT. The CDR3 contains 16 residues. The junction had 6 bases not matched to a gene; V was cut back by 0 bases and J by 5 bases. The CDR3 region has the DNA TGTGCCAGCAGTGAAGCTCGGACAGGGTCCCACAATGAGCAGTTCTTC. As protein: CASSEARTGSHNEQFF.

The CDR3 region has the DNA TGTGCCAGCAGTTACGGCGTCAGGGGGAGAGGTCAGCCCCAGCATTTT. Amino acid sequence: CASSYGVRGRGQPQHF. V and J are TRBV6-2 or TRBV6-3 and TRBJ1-5, with 7 nucleotides matching TRBD1. Trimming removed 2 bases from V and 6 bases from J; junction bases left unmatched: 10. CDR1 and CDR2 from the germline V gene are MNHEY and SVGEGT. The CDR3 is 16 amino acids.

This chain connects TRBV5-4 to TRBJ1-1; 8 nucleotides line up with TRBD1. Germline CDR1 SGHNT, CDR2 YYREEE (reference sequence). This CDR3 comprises 15 residues. V trimming: 4 bases; J trimming: 3 bases; junction bases outside the gene matches: 8. The DNA of the CDR3 is TGTGCCAGCAGCCTCCAAGGACAGGGATACACTGAAGCTTTCTTT. Protein: CASSLQGQGYTEAFF.

In DNA form, the CDR3 reads TGCAGTGCTATTGAACGCGGGAGTATCTACACCTTC. Its protein is CSAIERGSIYTF. V usage is TRBV20-1 and J usage is TRBJ1-2; no clear D. Germline CDR1 reads DFQATT; CDR2 reads SNEGSKA (reference sequence). The V end was cut by 4 bases, the J end by 10 bases, with 16 bases between. The CDR3 totals 12 residues.

CDR3 protein: CASSHRDSLEKLFF. The CDR3 coding sequence is TGTGCCAGCAGCCACCGGGACAGCTTGGAAAAACTGTTTTTT. This sequence joins TRBV6-5 and TRBJ1-4; 7 nucleotides line up with TRBD1. Per the germline V gene, CDR1 is MNHEY and CDR2 is SVGAGI. The V and J ends lost 6 bases and 8 bases, in that order; junction bases with no gene match: 9. The CDR3 extends over 14 amino acids.

The rearrangement links TRBV6-5 to TRBJ1-5; 7 positions match TRBD1. Germline V gene data show CDR1 as MNHEY and CDR2 as SVGAGI. J lost 0 bases, V lost 7 bases, and 3 bases had no gene match. The length of the CDR3 is 14 residues. The CDR3 reads CASIWTGSNQPQHF. For the CDR3, the DNA is TGTGCCAGCATCTGGACAGGTAGCAATCAGCCCCAGCATTTT.

The V gene is TRBV9, the J gene TRBJ1-2; D is possibly TRBD1 (6 bases). The CDR3 extends over 14 amino acids. CDR1 SGDLS and CDR2 YYNGEE come from the germline V gene. V was shortened by 0 bases and J by 6 bases, with 12 bases between the two germline ends. CDR3 sequence (DNA): TGTGCCAGCAGCGTAGATGCGGGGGGCAATGGCTACACCTTC. This codes for CASSVDAGGNGYTF.

This chain uses TRBV6-2 or TRBV6-3 with TRBJ2-7, with 10 bases matching TRBD2. The germline V gene has CDR1 MNHEY and CDR2 SVGEGT. Unmatched junction bases numbered 20, after V lost 6 bases and J lost 6 bases. CDR3 length equals 18 residues. The CDR3 bases are TGTGCCAGCAGCCTTCGGAACGGGCTAGCGGGGGCCCCGTGCGAGCAGTACTTC. As protein: CASSLRNGLAGAPCEQYF.

This clone was counted only a few times. J is TRBJ1-1 and V is TRBV7-2; D uncertain. This CDR3 is 12 amino acids long. Between the trimmed V and J ends, which lost 4 bases and 2 bases, there was a span of 5 bases. Per germline, CDR1 SGHTA and CDR2 FQGNSA. The CDR3 protein is CASSSPNTEAFF. In DNA form, the CDR3 reads TGTGCCAGCAGCTCCCCTAACACTGAAGCTTTCTTT.

V gene TRBV28 combines with J gene TRBJ2-7; 9 bases fit TRBD1. V lost 9 bases, J lost 3 bases, and 9 bases stayed unmatched. Germline CDR1 is MDHEN and CDR2 is SYDVKM. This CDR3 spans 14 amino acids. CDR3 sequence reads: CASKATGGLYEQYF. The CDR3 DNA sequence: TGTGCCAGTAAGGCGACAGGGGGTCTCTACGAGCAGTACTTC.

The chain carries TRBV9 and TRBJ2-2; 11 bases line up with TRBD2. This CDR3 region has 16 residues. J lost 6 bases, V lost 0 bases, and 4 bases had no gene match. CDR1 is SGDLS and CDR2 is YYNGEE in the germline V gene. Written as DNA, the CDR3 is TGTGCCAGCAGCGTAGGTCTAGCGGGGGGCCCCGGGGAGCTGTTTTTT. Translated: CASSVGLAGGPGELFF.

The V call is TRBV5-4, the J call TRBJ2-2; 7 nucleotides match TRBD1. Trimming took 6 bases from V and 6 from J; bases not matched to a gene: 8. CDR1 SGHNT and CDR2 YYREEE come from the germline V gene (reference sequence). CDR3 length: 14 residues. The CDR3 spells CASTADRAAGELFF. The CDR3 DNA sequence: TGTGCCAGCACCGCAGACAGGGCGGCCGGGGAGCTGTTTTTT.

The chain joins TRBV27 to TRBJ2-7, with D perhaps matching TRBD2 (6 bases). This CDR3 region has 16 residues. The V end was cut by 2 bases, the J end by 1 base, with 15 bases between. Germline V CDR1 and CDR2: MNHEY, SMNVEV (reference sequence). CDR3 sequence (DNA): TGTGCCAGCAGTTTAGAGGCGGGATCTAGTTCCTACGAGCAGTACTTC. Protein: CASSLEAGSSSYEQYF.

About this clone itself: Germline is not matched at one junction end, which may reflect a read error. V usage is TRBV29-1 and J usage is TRBJ2-6; a weak D match, TRBD1 (6 bases). Germline lookup yields CDR1 SQVTM and CDR2 ANQGSEA. The CDR3 consists of 13 residues. CDR3: CSVTPQGLGVPTF. The CDR3 nucleotides are TGCAGCGTAACACCCCAGGGGTTGGGCGTCCCGACTTTC.

The CDR3 loop reads CAISEPSTGRNTEAFF. The CDR3 DNA sequence: TGTGCCATCAGTGAGCCTTCGACAGGGAGGAACACTGAAGCTTTCTTT. The chain is built from TRBV10-3 and TRBJ1-1; TRBD1 agrees at 7 bases. Germline-derived CDR1 and CDR2 are ENHRY and SYGVKD. The V and J ends lost 2 bases and 1 base, in that order; junction bases with no gene match: 7. The CDR3 totals 16 residues.

This clone appeared a single time. The J gene is TRBJ2-7, the V gene TRBV6-4; TRBD2 agrees at 9 bases. The junction had 1 base not matched to a gene; V was cut back by 0 bases and J by 1 base. Germline CDR1 MRHNA, CDR2 SNTAGT. The CDR3 consists of 15 residues. The CDR3 DNA sequence: TGTGCCAGCAGTGACTCTAGCGGGGGATCCTACGAGCAGTACTTC. As protein: CASSDSSGGSYEQYF.

The J gene is TRBJ2-7, the V gene TRBV3-1 (or the pseudogene TRBV3-2); 9 bases fit TRBD2. The CDR3 contains 16 residues. The junction had 6 bases not matched to a gene; V was cut back by 2 bases and J by 1 base. Germline V CDR1 and CDR2: LGHDT, YNNKEL (reference sequence). CDR3 DNA sequence: TGTGCCAGCAGCCAATGGATTCTAGCGGGATCCTACGAGCAGTACTTC. This translates into CASSQWILAGSYEQYF.

The rearrangement uses TRBV7-8 and TRBJ1-1; TRBD1 aligns across 9 bases. The length of the CDR3 is 16 residues. The J segment lost 4 bases and the V segment lost 0 bases, leaving 6 bases of the junction unmatched. Germline V gene sequence: CDR1 SGHVS, CDR2 FQNEAQ. The CDR3 sequence is CASSLAGQGRFTEAFF. As DNA, the CDR3 is TGTGCCAGCAGCTTAGCGGGACAGGGCCGGTTCACTGAAGCTTTCTTT.

The genes are TRBV10-3 and TRBJ2-2; TRBD1 matches 8 bases. Germline CDR1 and CDR2: ENHRY and SYGVKD. V lost 6 bases to trimming and J lost 5 bases; unmatched junction nucleotides: 8. The CDR3 spans 15 residues. CDR3 DNA sequence: TGTGCCATCAGGTTCGACAGGGGTGATACCGGGGAGCTGTTTTTT. Its protein is CAIRFDRGDTGELFF.

The chain joins TRBV7-2 to TRBJ1-1; tentatively, D is TRBD1 (5 bases). The CDR3 is 13 residues long. Trimming removed 6 bases from V and 5 bases from J, with 13 bases in between. Germline assignment: CDR1 SGHTA and CDR2 FQGNSA. The DNA for the CDR3 is TGTGCCAGCAGGGACCTGGGGGGAACTGAAGCTTTCTTT. It specifies CASRDLGGTEAFF.